This T cell receptor beta chain was sequenced in a study of T cells in Graves' hyperthyroidism and ophthalmopathy. Broader study findings: Appearing also in blood were most of the thyroid clonotypes expanded above 0.001.

This clonotype was seen more than once but under ten times. The antigen remains unidentified. The investigators amplified TCR beta CDR3 regions from RNA transcripts. The study used the HTBI primer set for a first-round RT-PCR of the TCR CDR3. TCRdb called the multiplex PCR reads again in MiXCR, with one record for every CDR3 protein. The repertoire holds some 360,000 distinct CDR3 sequences, with approximately 15% as singletons. Clinical symptoms, serum thyroxine and TRAb, thyroid ultrasound and orbital computed tomography together formed the diagnostic basis. Source material for PBMCs was 10 ml fresh peripheral blood. Sequencing input: blood. The receptor comes from a woman in her sixties or seventies with Graves' hyperthyroidism.

The CDR3 spells CATSRDGGAYGYTF. In nucleotides, the CDR3 is TGTGCCACCAGCAGAGATGGAGGGGCCTATGGCTACACCTTC. V gene TRBV15 combines with J gene TRBJ1-2, with D possibly being TRBD1 (5 bases). In germline, CDR1 is LNHNV, CDR2 YYDKDF (reference sequence). V was shortened by 0 bases and J by 4 bases, with 9 bases between the two germline ends. This CDR3 contains 14 residues.